Below, 10 T cell receptor beta chains from the same sample are listed, as sequenced in a study of blood T cell repertoires in COVID-19 (dated by TCRdb to about 2020). Libraries were made using the immunoSEQ multiplex PCR assay. TCRdb provides this immuneACCESS table in a form limited to in-frame rearrangements. Some clones are lacking; in checked studies, under half of them reflect an unresolved V gene, and why the rest are absent is not known. This sample has about 160,000 clones in its table, and 80% to 90% of those were observed once. The leading ten clones occupy over 10% of the sample. The sequencing input was peripheral blood. These receptors originate from a man between 18 and 29 years old with COVID-19, enrolled during active disease.

The chain carries TRBV19 and TRBJ2-5, with TRBD2 as a possible D gene (6 bases). This CDR3 region has 14 residues. Germline V gene sequence: CDR1 LNHDA, CDR2 SQIVND (reference sequence). The V gene lost 2 bases and the J gene lost 5 bases, with 12 bases spanning the gap. The CDR3 protein is CASSISLAWETQYF. The CDR3 DNA is TGTGCCAGTAGTATATCCCTAGCGTGGGAGACCCAGTACTTC.

V is TRBV5-1 and J is TRBJ2-1; 8 bases match TRBD2. The trim removed 2 bases at V and 8 bases at J, leaving 9 bases unmatched. The CDR3 spans 15 residues. The germline CDR1 and CDR2 sequences are SGHRS and YFSETQ. The CDR3 here is CASSFAGLVSDEQFF. DNA of the CDR3: TGCGCCAGCAGCTTCGCGGGACTAGTAAGCGATGAGCAGTTCTTC.

V is TRBV4-1 and J is TRBJ2-3; 9 bases map to TRBD2. The germline CDR1 and CDR2 sequences are MGHRA and YSYEKL. V lost 1 base, J lost 6 bases, and 11 bases stayed unmatched. CDR3 length: 17 amino acids. The CDR3 here is CASSQASTSGTVDTQYF. CDR3 sequence (DNA): TGCGCCAGCAGCCAAGCGTCGACTAGCGGCACTGTTGATACGCAGTATTTT.

The gene calls are TRBV27 and TRBJ2-7; perhaps TRBD1 as D (6 bases). The germline V gene has CDR1 MNHEY and CDR2 SMNVEV (reference sequence). V was clipped by 5 bases and J by 3 bases, with 17 bases between them. This CDR3 is 15 amino acids long. For the CDR3, the DNA is TGTGCCAGCAGTCCCCTCAGACAGGTTAGCTACGAGCAGTACTTC. Translation: CASSPLRQVSYEQYF.

This chain links TRBV4-1 with TRBJ1-2; 9 positions match TRBD1. The junction had 10 bases not matched to a gene; V was cut back by 4 bases and J by 4 bases. CDR1 is MGHRA, CDR2 YSYEKL, per germline. The length of the CDR3 is 16 residues. The CDR3 DNA follows: TGCGCCAGCAGCCCGGAGACAGGGGGTATGGGCTATGGCTACACCTTC. It translates to CASSPETGGMGYGYTF.

This clone was observed a single time. The chain couples TRBV19 to TRBJ2-1, with TRBD2 as a possible D gene (6 bases). The length of the CDR3 is 15 residues. Germline lookup yields CDR1 LNHDA and CDR2 SQIVND (reference sequence). The ends were cut back, 1 base at V and 3 bases at J, with 10 bases in the middle. The CDR3 nucleotides read TGTGCCAGTAGTATAGGGACTATCCTCTACAATGAGCAGTTCTTC. This gives the protein CASSIGTILYNEQFF.

The rearrangement joins TRBV3-1 (or the pseudogene TRBV3-2) to TRBJ2-7; 14 nucleotides line up with TRBD2. Germline CDR1 LGHDT, CDR2 YNNKEL (reference sequence). Trimming cost V 3 bases and J 3 bases; bases outside gene matches: 7. The length of the CDR3 is 17 residues. The CDR3 spells CASSHLTGTSGSYEQYF. CDR3 nucleotide sequence: TGTGCCAGCAGCCACCTTACCGGGACTAGCGGGAGCTACGAGCAGTACTTC.

V is TRBV14 and J is TRBJ1-4; 8 nucleotides line up with TRBD1. J lost 3 bases, V lost 4 bases, and 4 bases had no gene match. CDR1 and CDR2 from the germline V gene are SGHDN and FVKESK. The CDR3 is 15 amino acids. The CDR3 nucleotides read TGTGCCAGCAGCCCCGGACAGGGCCCTAATGAAAAACTGTTTTTT. It encodes CASSPGQGPNEKLFF.

V gene TRBV28 combines with J gene TRBJ1-1, with 7 nucleotides matching TRBD1. Trimming cost V 4 bases and J 4 bases; bases outside gene matches: 3. This CDR3 spans 13 amino acids. Germline assignment: CDR1 MDHEN and CDR2 SYDVKM. Here the CDR3 DNA reads TGTGCCAGCAGTTCCACAGGGGCCACTGAAGCTTTCTTT. Translated: CASSSTGATEAFF.

CDR3 sequence: CASSRRASSSNTLSNQPQHF. CDR3 coding DNA: TGTGCCAGCAGCCGGCGAGCGTCGTCCAGCAACACCCTTAGCAATCAGCCCCAGCATTTT. This chain uses TRBV4-2 with TRBJ1-5; D gene ambiguous. The V end lost 4 bases, the J end lost 0 bases, and 25 bases lay between the germline ends. Germline values: CDR1 LGHNA, CDR2 YNFKEQ. The CDR3 is 20 residues long.